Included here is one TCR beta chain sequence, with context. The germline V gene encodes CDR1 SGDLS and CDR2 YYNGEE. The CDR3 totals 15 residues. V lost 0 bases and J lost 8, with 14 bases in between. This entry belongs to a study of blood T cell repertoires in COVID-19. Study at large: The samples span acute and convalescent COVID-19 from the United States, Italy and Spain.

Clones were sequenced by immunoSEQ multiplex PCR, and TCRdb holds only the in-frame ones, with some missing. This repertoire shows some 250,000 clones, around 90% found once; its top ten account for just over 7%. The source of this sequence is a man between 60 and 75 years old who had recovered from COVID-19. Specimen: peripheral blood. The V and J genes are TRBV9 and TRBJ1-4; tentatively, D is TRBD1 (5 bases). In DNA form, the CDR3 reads TGTGCCAGCAGCGTAGACGGGGGGGAGGTCGAAAAACTGTTTTTT. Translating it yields CASSVDGGEVEKLFF.